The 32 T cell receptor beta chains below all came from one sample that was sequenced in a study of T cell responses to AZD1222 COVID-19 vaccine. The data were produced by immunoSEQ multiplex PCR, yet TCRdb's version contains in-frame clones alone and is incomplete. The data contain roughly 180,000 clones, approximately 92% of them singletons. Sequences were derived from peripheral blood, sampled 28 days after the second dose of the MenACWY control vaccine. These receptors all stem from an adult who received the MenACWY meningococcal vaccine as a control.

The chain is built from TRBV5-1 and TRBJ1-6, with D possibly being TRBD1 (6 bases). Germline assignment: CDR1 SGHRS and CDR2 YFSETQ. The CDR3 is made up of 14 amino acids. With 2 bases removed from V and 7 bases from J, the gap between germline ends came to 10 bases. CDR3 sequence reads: CASSFGQKNSPLHF. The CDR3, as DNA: TGCGCCAGCAGCTTCGGACAGAAAAATTCACCCCTCCACTTT.

The CDR3 loop reads CASSVETANTGELFF. DNA of the CDR3: TGTGCCAGCAGCGTAGAAACAGCCAACACCGGGGAGCTGTTTTTT. The chain employs TRBV9 and TRBJ2-2, with D uncertain. The CDR3 is made up of 15 amino acids. The germline V gene encodes CDR1 SGDLS and CDR2 YYNGEE. The ends were cut back, 0 bases at V and 2 bases at J, with 8 bases in the middle.

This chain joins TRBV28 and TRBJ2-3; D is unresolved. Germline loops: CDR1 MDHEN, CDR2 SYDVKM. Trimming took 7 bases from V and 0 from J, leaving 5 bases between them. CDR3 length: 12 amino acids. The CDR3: CASTTSTDTQYF. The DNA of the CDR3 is TGTGCCAGCACTACTAGCACAGATACGCAGTATTTT.

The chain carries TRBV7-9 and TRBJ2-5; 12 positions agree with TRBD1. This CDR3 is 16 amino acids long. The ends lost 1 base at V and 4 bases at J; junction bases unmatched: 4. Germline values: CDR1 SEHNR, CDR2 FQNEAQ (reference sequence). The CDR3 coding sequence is TGTGCCAGCAGCTTAGGGGACAGGGGGCTCCGAGAGACCCAGTACTTC. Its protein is CASSLGDRGLRETQYF. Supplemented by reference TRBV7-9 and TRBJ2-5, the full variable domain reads DTGVSQNPRHKITKRGQNVTFRCDPISEHNRLYWYRQTLGQGPEFLTYFQNEAQLEKSRLLSDRFSAERPKGSFSTLEIQRTEQGDSAMYLCASSLGDRGLRETQYFGPGTRLLVL.

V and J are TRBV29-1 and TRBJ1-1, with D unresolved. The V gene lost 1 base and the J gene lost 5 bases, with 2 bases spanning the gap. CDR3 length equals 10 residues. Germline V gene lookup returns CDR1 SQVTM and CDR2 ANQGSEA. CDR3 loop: CSVEGTEAFF. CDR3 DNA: TGCAGCGTTGAAGGGACTGAAGCTTTCTTT.

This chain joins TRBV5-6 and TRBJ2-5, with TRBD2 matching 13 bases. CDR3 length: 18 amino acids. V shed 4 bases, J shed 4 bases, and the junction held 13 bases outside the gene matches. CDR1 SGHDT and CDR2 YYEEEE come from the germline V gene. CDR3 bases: TGTGCCAGCAGCCGCTCGGCACTAGCGGGGGGGCAGAGAGAGACCCAGTACTTC. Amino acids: CASSRSALAGGQRETQYF.

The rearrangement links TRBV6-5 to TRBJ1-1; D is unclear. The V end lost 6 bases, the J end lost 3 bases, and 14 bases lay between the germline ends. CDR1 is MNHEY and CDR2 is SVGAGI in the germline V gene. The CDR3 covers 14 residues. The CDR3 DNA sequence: TGTGCCAGCAGGGACGGGTACCTTTACACTGAAGCTTTCTTT. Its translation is CASRDGYLYTEAFF.

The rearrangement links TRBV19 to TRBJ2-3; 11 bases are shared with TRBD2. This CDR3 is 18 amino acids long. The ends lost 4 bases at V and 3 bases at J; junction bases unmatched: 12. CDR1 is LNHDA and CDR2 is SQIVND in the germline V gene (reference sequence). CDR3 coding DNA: TGTGCCAGTAGTAGTGCACGACTAGCGGGGCGCAAAACAGATACGCAGTATTTT. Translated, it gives CASSSARLAGRKTDTQYF. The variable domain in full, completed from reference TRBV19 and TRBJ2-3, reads DGGITQSPKYLFRKEGQNVTLSCEQNLNHDAMYWYRQDPGQGLRLIYYSQIVNDFQKGDIAEGYSVSREKKESFPLTVTSAQKNPTAFYLCASSSARLAGRKTDTQYFGPGTRLTVL.

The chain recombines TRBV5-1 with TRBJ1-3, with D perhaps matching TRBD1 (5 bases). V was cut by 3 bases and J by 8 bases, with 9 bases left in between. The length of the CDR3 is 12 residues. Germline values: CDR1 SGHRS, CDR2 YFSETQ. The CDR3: CASSSQGDTIYF. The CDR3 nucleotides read TGCGCCAGCAGCTCCCAAGGGGACACCATATATTTT.

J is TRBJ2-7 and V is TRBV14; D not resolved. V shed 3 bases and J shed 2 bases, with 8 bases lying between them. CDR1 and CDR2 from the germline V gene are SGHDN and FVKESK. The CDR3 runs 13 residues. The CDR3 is CASSHDTPYEQYF. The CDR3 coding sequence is TGTGCCAGCAGCCACGACACTCCCTACGAGCAGTACTTC.

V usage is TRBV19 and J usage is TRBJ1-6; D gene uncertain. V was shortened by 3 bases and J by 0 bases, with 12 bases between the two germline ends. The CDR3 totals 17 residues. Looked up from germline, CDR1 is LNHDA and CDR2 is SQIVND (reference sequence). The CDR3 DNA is TGTGCCAGTAGTATTAACGGTGTGCCCTCCTATAATTCACCCCTCCACTTT. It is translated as CASSINGVPSYNSPLHF.

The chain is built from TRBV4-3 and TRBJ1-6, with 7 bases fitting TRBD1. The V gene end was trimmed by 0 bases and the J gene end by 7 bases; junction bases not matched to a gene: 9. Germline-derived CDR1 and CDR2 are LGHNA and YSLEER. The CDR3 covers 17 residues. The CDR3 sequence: CASSQDPPGQLNSPLHF. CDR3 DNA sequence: TGCGCCAGCAGCCAAGATCCGCCGGGACAGTTAAATTCACCCCTCCACTTT.

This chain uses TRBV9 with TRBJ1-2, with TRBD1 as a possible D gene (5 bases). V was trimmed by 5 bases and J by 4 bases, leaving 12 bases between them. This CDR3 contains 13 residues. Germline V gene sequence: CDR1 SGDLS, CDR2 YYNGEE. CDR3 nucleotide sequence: TGTGCCAGCAGTTTATCCGGGACCTATGGCTACACCTTC. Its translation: CASSLSGTYGYTF. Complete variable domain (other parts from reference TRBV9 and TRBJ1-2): DSGVTQTPKHLITATGQRVTLRCSPRSGDLSVYWYQQSLDQGLQFLIQYYNGEERAKGNILERFSAQQFPDLHSELNLSSLELGDSALYFCASSLSGTYGYTFGSGTRLTVV.

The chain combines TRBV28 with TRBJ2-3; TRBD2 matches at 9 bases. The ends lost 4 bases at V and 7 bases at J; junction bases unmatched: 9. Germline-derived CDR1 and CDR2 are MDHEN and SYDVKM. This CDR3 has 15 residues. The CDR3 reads CASSSPGLAGYTQYF. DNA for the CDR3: TGTGCCAGCAGTTCGCCGGGACTAGCTGGATATACGCAGTATTTT.

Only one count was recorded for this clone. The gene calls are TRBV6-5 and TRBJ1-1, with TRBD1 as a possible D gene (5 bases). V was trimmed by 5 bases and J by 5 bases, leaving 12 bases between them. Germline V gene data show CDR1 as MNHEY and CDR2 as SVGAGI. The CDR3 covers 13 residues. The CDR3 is CASSPGYGTEAFF. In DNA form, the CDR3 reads TGTGCCAGCAGTCCAGGGTATGGAACTGAAGCTTTCTTT.

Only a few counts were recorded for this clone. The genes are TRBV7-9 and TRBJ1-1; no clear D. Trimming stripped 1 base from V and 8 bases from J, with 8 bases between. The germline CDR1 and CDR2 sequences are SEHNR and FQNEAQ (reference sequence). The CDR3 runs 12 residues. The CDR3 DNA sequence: TGTGCCAGCAGCTTAGTCCCGATAGAAGCTTTCTTT. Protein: CASSLVPIEAFF.

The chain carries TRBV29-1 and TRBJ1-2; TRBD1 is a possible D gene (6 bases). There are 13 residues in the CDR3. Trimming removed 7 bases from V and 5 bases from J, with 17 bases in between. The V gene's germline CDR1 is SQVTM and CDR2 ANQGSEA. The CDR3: CSAPALRGYGYTF. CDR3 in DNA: TGCAGCGCGCCGGCCCTTAGGGGGTATGGCTACACCTTC.

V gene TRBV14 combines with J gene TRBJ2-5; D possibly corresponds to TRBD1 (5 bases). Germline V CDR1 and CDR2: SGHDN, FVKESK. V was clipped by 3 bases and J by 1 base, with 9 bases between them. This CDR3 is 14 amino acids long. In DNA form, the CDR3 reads TGTGCCAGCAGCCAGGGGCAGGTCCAAGAGACCCAGTACTTC. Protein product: CASSQGQVQETQYF. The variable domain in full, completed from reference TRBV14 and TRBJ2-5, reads EAGVTQFPSHSVIEKGQTVTLRCDPISGHDNLYWYRRVMGKEIKFLLHFVKESKQDESGMPNNRFLAERTGGTYSTLKVQPAELEDSGVYFCASSQGQVQETQYFGPGTRLLVL.

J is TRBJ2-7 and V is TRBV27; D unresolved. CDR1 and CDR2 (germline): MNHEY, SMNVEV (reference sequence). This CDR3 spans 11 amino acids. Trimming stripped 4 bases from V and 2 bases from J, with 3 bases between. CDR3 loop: CASSSTYEQYF. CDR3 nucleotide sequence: TGTGCCAGCAGTTCGACCTACGAGCAGTACTTC.

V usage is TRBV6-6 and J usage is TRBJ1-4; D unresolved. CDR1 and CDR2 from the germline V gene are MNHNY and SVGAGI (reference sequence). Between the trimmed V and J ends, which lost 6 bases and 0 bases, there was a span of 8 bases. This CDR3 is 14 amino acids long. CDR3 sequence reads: CASRHSTTNEKLFF. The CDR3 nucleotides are TGTGCCAGCAGGCATAGTACAACTAATGAAAAACTGTTTTTT.

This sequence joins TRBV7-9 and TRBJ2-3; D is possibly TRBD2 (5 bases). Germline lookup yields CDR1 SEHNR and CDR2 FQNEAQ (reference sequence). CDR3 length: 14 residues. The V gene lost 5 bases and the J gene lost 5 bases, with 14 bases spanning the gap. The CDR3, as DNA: TGTGCCAGCAGCCAATGGCCGGAGGAAGATACGCAGTATTTT. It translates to CASSQWPEEDTQYF.

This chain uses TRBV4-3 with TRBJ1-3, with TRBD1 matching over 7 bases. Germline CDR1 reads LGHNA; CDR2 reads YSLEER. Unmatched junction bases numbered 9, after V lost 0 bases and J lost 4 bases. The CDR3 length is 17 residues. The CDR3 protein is CASSQDLRGPRGNTIYF. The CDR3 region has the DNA TGCGCCAGCAGCCAAGACCTAAGGGGGCCAAGGGGAAACACCATATATTTT.

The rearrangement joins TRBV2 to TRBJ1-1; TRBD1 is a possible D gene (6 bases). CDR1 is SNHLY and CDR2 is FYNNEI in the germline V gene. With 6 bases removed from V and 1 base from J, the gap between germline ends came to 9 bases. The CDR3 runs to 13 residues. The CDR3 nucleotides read TGTGCCAGCAGAGGGACACCGAACACTGAAGCTTTCTTT. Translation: CASRGTPNTEAFF.

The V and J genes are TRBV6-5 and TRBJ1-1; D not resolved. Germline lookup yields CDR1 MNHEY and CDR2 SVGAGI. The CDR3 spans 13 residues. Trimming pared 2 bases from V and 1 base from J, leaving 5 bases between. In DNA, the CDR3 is TGTGCCAGCAGTTACGGGCCGAACACTGAAGCTTTCTTT. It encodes CASSYGPNTEAFF.

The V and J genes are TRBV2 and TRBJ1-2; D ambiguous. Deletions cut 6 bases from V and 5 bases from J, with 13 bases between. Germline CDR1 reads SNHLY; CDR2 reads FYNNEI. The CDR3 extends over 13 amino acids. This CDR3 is CASSPGQAYGYTF. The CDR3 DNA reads TGTGCCAGCAGCCCGGGCCAGGCGTATGGCTACACCTTC.

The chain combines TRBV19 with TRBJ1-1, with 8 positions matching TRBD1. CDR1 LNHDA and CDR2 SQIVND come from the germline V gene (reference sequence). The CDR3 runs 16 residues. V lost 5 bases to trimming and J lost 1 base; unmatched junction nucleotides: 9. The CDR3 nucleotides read TGTGCCAGTAGTTTCCGGACAGGGAGCACGAACACTGAAGCTTTCTTT. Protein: CASSFRTGSTNTEAFF.

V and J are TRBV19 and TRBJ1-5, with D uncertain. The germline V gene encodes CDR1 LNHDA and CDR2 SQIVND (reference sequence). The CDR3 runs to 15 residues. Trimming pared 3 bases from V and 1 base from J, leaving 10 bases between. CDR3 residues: CASSISLVSNQPQHF. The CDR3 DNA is TGTGCCAGTAGTATCTCTCTGGTGAGCAATCAGCCCCAGCATTTT.

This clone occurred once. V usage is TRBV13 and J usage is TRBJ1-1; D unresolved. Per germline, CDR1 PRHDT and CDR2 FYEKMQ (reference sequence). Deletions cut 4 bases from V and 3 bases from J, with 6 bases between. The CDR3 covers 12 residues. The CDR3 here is CASSSGYTEAFF. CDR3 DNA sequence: TGTGCCAGCAGCTCAGGATACACTGAAGCTTTCTTT.

The CDR3 region is CAQGNSRGSGTEAFF. The CDR3 DNA is TGTGCCCAGGGGAACTCGCGCGGGTCGGGGACTGAAGCTTTCTTT. The chain links TRBV25-1 to TRBJ1-1; D may be TRBD1 (6 bases). CDR3 length: 15 amino acids. V dropped 11 bases and J dropped 5 bases, with 24 bases sitting between them. Germline V gene sequence: CDR1 MGHDK, CDR2 SYGVNS. Drawing the rest from reference TRBV25-1 and TRBJ1-1, the complete variable domain is EADIYQTPRYLVIGTGKKITLECSQTMGHDKMYWYQQDPGMELHLIHYSYGVNSTEKGDLSSESTVSRIRTEHFPLTLESARPSHTSQYLCAQGNSRGSGTEAFFGQGTRLTVV.

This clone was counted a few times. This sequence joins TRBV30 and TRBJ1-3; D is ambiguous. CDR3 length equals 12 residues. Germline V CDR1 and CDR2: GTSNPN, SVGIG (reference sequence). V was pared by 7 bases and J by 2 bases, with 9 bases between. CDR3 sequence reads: CAFKVAGNTIYF. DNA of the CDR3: TGTGCCTTTAAGGTAGCTGGAAACACCATATATTTT.

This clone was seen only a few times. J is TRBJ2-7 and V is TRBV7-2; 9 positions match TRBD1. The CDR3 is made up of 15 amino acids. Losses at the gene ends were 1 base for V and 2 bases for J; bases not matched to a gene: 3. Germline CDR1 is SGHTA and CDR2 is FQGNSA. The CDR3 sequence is CASSLGNRGPYEQYF. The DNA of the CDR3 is TGTGCCAGCAGCTTAGGTAACAGGGGGCCCTACGAGCAGTACTTC.

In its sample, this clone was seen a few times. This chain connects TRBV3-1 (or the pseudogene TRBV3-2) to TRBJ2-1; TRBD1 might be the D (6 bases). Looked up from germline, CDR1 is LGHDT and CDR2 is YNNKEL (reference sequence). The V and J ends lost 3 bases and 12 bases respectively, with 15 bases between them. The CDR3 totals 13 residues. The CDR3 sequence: CASSHLQGLGQFF. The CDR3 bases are TGTGCCAGCAGCCACTTACAGGGTCTCGGGCAGTTCTTC.